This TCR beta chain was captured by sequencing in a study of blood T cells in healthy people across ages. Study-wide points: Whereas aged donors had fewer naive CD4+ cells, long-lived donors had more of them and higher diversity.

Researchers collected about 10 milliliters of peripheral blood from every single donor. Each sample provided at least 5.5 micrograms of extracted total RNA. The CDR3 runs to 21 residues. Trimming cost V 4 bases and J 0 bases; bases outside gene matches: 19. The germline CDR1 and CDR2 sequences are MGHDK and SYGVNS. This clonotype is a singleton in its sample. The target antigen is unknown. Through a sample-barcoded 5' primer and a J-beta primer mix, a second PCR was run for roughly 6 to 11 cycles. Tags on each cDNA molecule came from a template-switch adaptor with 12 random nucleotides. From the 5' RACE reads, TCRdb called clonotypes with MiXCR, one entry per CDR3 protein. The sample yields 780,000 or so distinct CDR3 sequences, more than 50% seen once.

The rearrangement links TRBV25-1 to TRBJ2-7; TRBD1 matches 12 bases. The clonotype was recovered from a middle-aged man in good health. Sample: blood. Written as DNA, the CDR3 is TGTGCCAGCAGTGCAACCGCAGCGTATCCCGGGACAGGGGGCGGCTCCTACGAGCAGTACTTC. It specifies CASSATAAYPGTGGGSYEQYF.